The source of this TCR beta chain is a study of identical twins. Germline lookup yields CDR1 LGHNA and CDR2 YSLEER. Trimming pared 4 bases from V and 4 bases from J, leaving 19 bases between. The CDR3 length is 16 residues. General study findings and limits: Without tracking the same donors, conclusions rested on cross-sectional statistical analysis. For monozygotic twins, models underestimated out-of-frame TCR alpha sharing.

With template switching, a universal primer site was added, and the cDNA carried unique molecular identifiers. TCRdb reprocessed the 5' RACE reads with MiXCR, giving one entry per CDR3 protein. This table has a few hundred thousand distinct CDR3 sequences, roughly 18% appearing once. For this clonotype: Its antigen is still unknown.

This TCR was recovered from a man aged 50 to 60 in good health. The specimen was naive T cells sorted from blood. V is TRBV4-3 and J is TRBJ2-5; possibly TRBD2 for D (6 bases). The CDR3 nucleotides read TGCGCCAGCAGCCGAGGTGGAGGGCTAGTCGGAGAGACCCAGTACTTC. Translating it yields CASSRGGGLVGETQYF.